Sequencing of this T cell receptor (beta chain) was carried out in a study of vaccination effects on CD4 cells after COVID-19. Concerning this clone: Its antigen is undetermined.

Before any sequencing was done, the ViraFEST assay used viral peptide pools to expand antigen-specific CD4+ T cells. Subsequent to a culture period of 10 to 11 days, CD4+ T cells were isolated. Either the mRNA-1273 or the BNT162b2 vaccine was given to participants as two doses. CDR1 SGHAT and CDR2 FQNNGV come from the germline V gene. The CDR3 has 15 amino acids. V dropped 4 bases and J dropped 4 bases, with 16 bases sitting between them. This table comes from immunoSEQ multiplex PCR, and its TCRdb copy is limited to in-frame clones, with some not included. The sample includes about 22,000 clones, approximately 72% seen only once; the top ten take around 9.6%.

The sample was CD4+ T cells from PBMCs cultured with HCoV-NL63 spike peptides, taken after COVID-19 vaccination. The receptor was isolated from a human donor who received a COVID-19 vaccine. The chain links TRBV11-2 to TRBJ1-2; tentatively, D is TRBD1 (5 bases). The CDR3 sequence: CASSSIKRGIYGYTF. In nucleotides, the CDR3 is TGTGCCAGCAGCTCCATAAAACGGGGCATCTATGGCTACACCTTC.